The 17 T cell receptor beta chains below were found in one sample sequenced in a study of beta chain features in type 1 diabetes. Study findings and constraints: Moderately but significantly shorter TCRB CDR3s were found in Type 1 diabetes patients in all four CD4+ subsets.

What these receptors recognize is not known. Sequenced material consisted of expressed TCRB transcripts (all of the isolated RNA was reverse transcribed). Sequencing used immunoSEQ multiplex PCR; TCRdb keeps in-frame clones, though not all of them. The table lists about 230,000 clones, about a sixth of them singletons. Sequences were obtained from naive CD4+ T cells from blood. The receptors derive from a young man with type 1 diabetes.

The rearrangement links TRBV7-2 to TRBJ2-3; tentatively, D is TRBD2 (5 bases). Germline V gene lookup returns CDR1 SGHTA and CDR2 FQGNSA. This CDR3 region has 15 residues. V was trimmed by 8 bases and J by 0 bases, leaving 15 bases between them. The CDR3 sequence is CASCPSGLSTDTQYF. The CDR3 coding sequence is TGTGCCAGCTGCCCCAGCGGACTTAGCACAGATACGCAGTATTTT.

The gene calls are TRBV18 and TRBJ2-5, with 11 positions matching TRBD2. This CDR3 region has 16 residues. CDR1 and CDR2 from the germline V gene are KGHSH and LQKENI. The V segment lost 3 bases and the J segment 0 bases; nucleotides outside the gene matches: 3. CDR3 nucleotides: TGTGCCAGCTCACCGAGACTAGCGGGAAACCAAGAGACCCAGTACTTC. Amino acid sequence: CASSPRLAGNQETQYF.

This clone has a handful of counts. The V call is TRBV30, the J call TRBJ2-1; no reliable D call. The CDR3 consists of 13 residues. Trimming pared 1 base from V and 5 bases from J, leaving 9 bases between. From germline, CDR1 is GTSNPN and CDR2 SVGIG (reference sequence). Here the CDR3 reads CAWSGNYDNEQFF. The CDR3 coding sequence is TGTGCCTGGAGTGGAAATTACGACAATGAGCAGTTCTTC.

This clone was detected a few times. The V and J genes are TRBV5-1 and TRBJ2-6; D ambiguous. The CDR3 has 14 amino acids. The ends were cut back, 0 bases at V and 6 bases at J, with 7 bases in the middle. Germline CDR1 SGHRS, CDR2 YFSETQ. CDR3 DNA sequence: TGCGCCAGCAGCTTGGTCGTGGAGGCCAACGTCCTGACTTTC. It translates to CASSLVVEANVLTF.

The chain links TRBV7-2 to TRBJ2-1; D gene ambiguous. Germline CDR1 and CDR2: SGHTA and FQGNSA. Trimming stripped 5 bases from V and 5 bases from J, with 10 bases between. CDR3 length: 13 amino acids. This CDR3 reads CASSPRYDNEQFF. The CDR3 DNA follows: TGTGCCAGCAGCCCAAGGTATGACAATGAGCAGTTCTTC.

The chain couples TRBV7-2 to TRBJ2-1; 10 nucleotides agree with TRBD2. The CDR3 consists of 15 residues. The germline V gene encodes CDR1 SGHTA and CDR2 FQGNSA. Trimming cost V 4 bases and J 7 bases; bases outside gene matches: 7. The CDR3 is CASSSLAGVANEQFF. The DNA of the CDR3 is TGTGCCAGCAGCTCCCTAGCGGGAGTCGCGAATGAGCAGTTCTTC.

The sample holds a few counts of this clone. V usage is TRBV9 and J usage is TRBJ2-4; 8 bases agree with TRBD1. J was trimmed by 0 bases and V by 0 bases; bases with no gene match: 2. The CDR3 sequence is 16 residues long. Germline assignment: CDR1 SGDLS and CDR2 YYNGEE. This CDR3 is CASSVATGGAKNIQYF. The CDR3 DNA sequence: TGTGCCAGCAGCGTAGCTACAGGGGGAGCCAAAAACATTCAGTACTTC. The variable domain in full, with the rest retrieved from reference TRBV9 and TRBJ2-4, is DSGVTQTPKHLITATGQRVTLRCSPRSGDLSVYWYQQSLDQGLQFLIQYYNGEERAKGNILERFSAQQFPDLHSELNLSSLELGDSALYFCASSVATGGAKNIQYFGAGTRLSVL.

This clone was counted a few times. DNA of the CDR3: TGTGCCACCATGCCCTCCGAGGGAGCGGGGGCCAACGTCCTGACTTTC. Encoded protein: CATMPSEGAGANVLTF. The chain combines TRBV15 with TRBJ2-6; a possible D gene is TRBD2 (5 bases). The length of the CDR3 is 16 residues. Trimming took 7 bases from V and 4 from J, leaving 17 bases between them. CDR1 and CDR2 from the germline V gene are LNHNV and YYDKDF (reference sequence).

The chain recombines TRBV9 with TRBJ2-5; TRBD2 matches at 12 bases. V shed 0 bases, J shed 5 bases, and the junction held 5 bases outside the gene matches. The CDR3 has 16 amino acids. The germline V gene encodes CDR1 SGDLS and CDR2 YYNGEE. The CDR3 nucleotides are TGTGCCAGCAGCGTAGGGGGACTAGCGGGCCGGGAGACCCAGTACTTC. It encodes CASSVGGLAGRETQYF.

This chain links TRBV4-2 with TRBJ2-3, with a weak D call TRBD2 (5 bases). This CDR3 comprises 16 residues. Deletions cut 0 bases from V and 1 base from J, with 11 bases between. The germline CDR1 and CDR2 sequences are LGHNA and YNFKEQ. Written as DNA, the CDR3 is TGTGCCAGCAGCCAAGAGGTACTAGTAGGCACAGATACGCAGTATTTT. Translation: CASSQEVLVGTDTQYF.

As DNA, the CDR3 is TGTGCCAGCAGGCGACAGACCGGGGAGCTGTTTTTT. Translation: CASRRQTGELFF. The genes are TRBV6-5 and TRBJ2-2, with a weak D call TRBD1 (5 bases). V gave up 6 bases and J gave up 5 bases, with 7 bases separating them. Germline loops: CDR1 MNHEY, CDR2 SVGAGI. This CDR3 comprises 12 residues.

This clone was seen a few times. The V call is TRBV28, the J call TRBJ2-3; 12 bases are shared with TRBD2. Per germline, CDR1 MDHEN and CDR2 SYDVKM. Trimming at V came to 5 bases and at J to 5 bases, leaving 2 bases not matched to a gene. The CDR3 length is 14 residues. CDR3 in amino acids: CASSLAGGEDTQYF. CDR3 nucleotide sequence: TGTGCCAGCAGTCTAGCGGGAGGGGAAGATACGCAGTATTTT.

This chain links TRBV29-1 with TRBJ1-2; the D gene is possibly TRBD1 (5 bases). V shed 6 bases and J shed 1 base, with 12 bases lying between them. Germline loops: CDR1 SQVTM, CDR2 ANQGSEA. The CDR3 consists of 13 residues. Here the CDR3 reads CSVWIDSNYGYTF. The CDR3 DNA reads TGCAGCGTATGGATAGACAGTAACTATGGCTACACCTTC. Combining the CDR3 with reference TRBV29-1 and TRBJ1-2 gives the whole variable domain SAVISQKPSRDICQRGTSLTIQCQVDSQVTMMFWYRQQPGQSLTLIATANQGSEATYESGFVIDKFPISRPNLTFSTLTVSNMSPEDSSIYLCSVWIDSNYGYTFGSGTRLTVV.

This clone turned up a few times. The V call is TRBV4-1, the J call TRBJ2-5; TRBD2 matches at 8 bases. The CDR3 loop spans 15 amino acids. The V gene's germline CDR1 is MGHRA and CDR2 YSYEKL. Trimming removed 1 base from V and 0 bases from J; junction bases left unmatched: 1. Here the CDR3 DNA reads TGCGCCAGCAGCCAAGGACTAGCGTACCAAGAGACCCAGTACTTC. Translated, it gives CASSQGLAYQETQYF.

This clone was picked up a small number of times. The chain recombines TRBV5-4 with TRBJ2-7; maybe TRBD1 (5 bases). This CDR3 contains 14 residues. Germline CDR1 and CDR2: SGHNT and YYREEE (reference sequence). Trimming left V 3 bases short and J 0 bases short, with 10 bases between. DNA of the CDR3: TGTGCCAGCAGCTCCAGGGAAATCTCCTACGAGCAGTACTTC. Its translation is CASSSREISYEQYF.

The chain couples TRBV9 to TRBJ2-3; D not certain. The CDR3 totals 13 residues. The germline V gene encodes CDR1 SGDLS and CDR2 YYNGEE. V was pared by 3 bases and J by 2 bases, with 7 bases between. Here the CDR3 reads CASSADPTDTQYF. Written as DNA, the CDR3 is TGTGCCAGCAGCGCGGACCCCACAGATACGCAGTATTTT.

The V call is TRBV30, the J call TRBJ1-4; D remains unclear. Germline V lookup: CDR1 GTSNPN, CDR2 SVGIG (reference sequence). V was pared by 1 base and J by 3 bases, with 6 bases between. The CDR3 sequence is 13 residues long. CDR3 protein: CAWSASANEKLFF. CDR3 sequence (DNA): TGTGCCTGGAGTGCCTCAGCTAATGAAAAACTGTTTTTT.